Listed here are 8 T cell receptor beta chains from one sample, sequenced in a study of blood T cell repertoires in COVID-19. Produced via immunoSEQ multiplex PCR; TCRdb's table is partial and in-frame only. The profile shows approximately 170,000 clones, more than 75% of them singletons. Sequencing used PBMCs or T cells enriched from blood (not recorded which). These TCRs come from a man aged 35 to 55 who had recovered from COVID-19.

In this sample, this clone turned up once. V is TRBV7-9 and J is TRBJ1-2, with TRBD1 matching over 10 bases. The germline CDR1 and CDR2 sequences are SEHNR and FQNEAQ (reference sequence). The CDR3 totals 14 residues. V lost 4 bases to trimming and J lost 4 bases; unmatched junction nucleotides: 3. In nucleotides, the CDR3 is TGTGCCAGCAGCTACCGGGACAGGGGCTATGGCTACACCTTC. This translates into CASSYRDRGYGYTF.

This chain uses TRBV2 with TRBJ1-1; a possible D gene is TRBD1 (5 bases). From germline, CDR1 is SNHLY and CDR2 FYNNEI. Trimming removed 10 bases from V and 1 base from J, with 16 bases in between. The CDR3 length is 14 residues. Written as DNA, the CDR3 is TGTGCCACCCGCGGGGGTATAAAGAACACTGAAGCTTTCTTT. It translates to CATRGGIKNTEAFF.

The chain links TRBV2 to TRBJ2-1; 9 nucleotides line up with TRBD1. Germline assignment: CDR1 SNHLY and CDR2 FYNNEI. This CDR3 has 14 amino acids. The trim removed 4 bases at V and 10 bases at J, leaving 8 bases unmatched. The CDR3 DNA is TGTGCCAGCAGTGGAGAGGGACAGGGAGGGGAGCAGTTCTTC. Protein sequence: CASSGEGQGGEQFF. Drawing the rest from reference TRBV2 and TRBJ2-1, the complete variable domain is EPEVTQTPSHQVTQMGQEVILRCVPISNHLYFYWYRQILGQKVEFLVSFYNNEISEKSEIFDDQFSVERPDGSNFTLKIRSTKLEDSAMYFCASSGEGQGGEQFFGPGTRLTVL.

The V call is TRBV5-6, the J call TRBJ1-4, with TRBD1 matching over 11 bases. V dropped 6 bases and J dropped 7; count of bases not matched to a gene: 8. Germline V lookup: CDR1 SGHDT, CDR2 YYEEEE. The CDR3 spans 15 residues. The CDR3 nucleotides are TGTGCCAGCAACACATTTGGGACAGGGGGTGAAAAACTGTTTTTT. Amino acids: CASNTFGTGGEKLFF.

This clone was counted once. The rearrangement joins TRBV30 to TRBJ2-4, with TRBD2 matching over 7 bases. The trim removed 4 bases at V and 0 bases at J, leaving 3 bases unmatched. The germline CDR1 and CDR2 sequences are GTSNPN and SVGIG (reference sequence). The CDR3 spans 14 residues. CDR3: CAWMASGAKNIQYF. The CDR3 DNA reads as TGTGCCTGGATGGCTAGCGGAGCCAAAAACATTCAGTACTTC.

This clone counts as medium-sized. V and J are TRBV6-4 and TRBJ1-6; no firm D call. Germline V CDR1 and CDR2: MRHNA, SNTAGT. Trimming stripped 2 bases from V and 6 bases from J, with 8 bases between. The CDR3 extends over 14 amino acids. The CDR3: CASSDGSSNSPLHF. The CDR3 DNA is TGTGCCAGCAGTGACGGGAGCTCTAATTCACCCCTCCACTTT.

This chain links TRBV30 with TRBJ1-2, with D maybe TRBD1 (5 bases). With 5 bases removed from V and 1 base from J, the gap between germline ends came to 17 bases. This CDR3 has 15 amino acids. Germline V gene data show CDR1 as GTSNPN and CDR2 as SVGIG (reference sequence). The CDR3 DNA reads as TGTGCCTGGGATCTCTGGGGCCCCCATAACTATGGCTACACCTTC. Residues: CAWDLWGPHNYGYTF.

The V and J genes are TRBV6-1 and TRBJ1-4; 9 nucleotides agree with TRBD1. The V segment lost 1 base and the J segment 6 bases; nucleotides outside the gene matches: 6. Germline loops: CDR1 MNHNS, CDR2 SASEGT. This CDR3 contains 16 residues. The CDR3 is CASSEVGQGHDEKLFF. DNA of the CDR3: TGTGCCAGCAGTGAAGTGGGACAGGGACACGATGAAAAACTGTTTTTT.